This TCR beta chain was recorded in a study of control samples from healthy donors and cancer patients. The table came from immunoSEQ multiplex PCR; TCRdb's copy has only in-frame clones and leaves some out. This sample has approximately 220,000 clones, with 90% to 95% found just once. The sequenced sample was blood. This receptor was identified in a man aged 50-59 years in good health.

DNA of the CDR3: TGTGCCGTGGGTTCCGCCTACGAGCAGTACTTC. Translation gives CAVGSAYEQYF. This chain uses TRBV6-6 with TRBJ2-7; D uncertain. CDR1 and CDR2 from the germline V gene are MNHNY and SVGAGI (reference sequence). Between the trimmed V and J ends, which lost 11 bases and 2 bases, there was a span of 10 bases. This CDR3 has 11 amino acids.